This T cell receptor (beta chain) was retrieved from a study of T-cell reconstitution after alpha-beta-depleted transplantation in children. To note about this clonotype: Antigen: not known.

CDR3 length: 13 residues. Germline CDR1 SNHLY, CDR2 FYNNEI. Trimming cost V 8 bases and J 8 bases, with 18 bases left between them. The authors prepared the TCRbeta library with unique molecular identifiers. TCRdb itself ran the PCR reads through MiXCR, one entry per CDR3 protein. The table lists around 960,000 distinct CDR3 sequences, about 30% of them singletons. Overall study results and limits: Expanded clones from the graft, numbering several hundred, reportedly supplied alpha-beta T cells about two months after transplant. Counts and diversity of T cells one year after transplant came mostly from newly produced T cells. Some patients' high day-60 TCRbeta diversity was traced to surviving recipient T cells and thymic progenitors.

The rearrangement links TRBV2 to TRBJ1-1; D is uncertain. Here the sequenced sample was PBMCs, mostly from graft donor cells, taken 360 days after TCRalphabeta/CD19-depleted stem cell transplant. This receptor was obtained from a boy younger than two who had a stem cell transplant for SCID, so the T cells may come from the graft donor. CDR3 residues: CASAGPMNKEAFF. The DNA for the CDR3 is TGTGCCAGCGCCGGGCCGATGAACAAGGAAGCTTTCTTT. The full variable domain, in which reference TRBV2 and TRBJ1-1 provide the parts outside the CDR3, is EPEVTQTPSHQVTQMGQEVILRCVPISNHLYFYWYRQILGQKVEFLVSFYNNEISEKSEIFDDQFSVERPDGSNFTLKIRSTKLEDSAMYFCASAGPMNKEAFFGQGTRLTVV.